This TCR beta chain was found in a study of OX40 agonist ivuxolimab in advanced cancers. Study overall: At doses from 0.01 to 10 mg/kg, patients were given intravenous ivuxolimab every 2 weeks.

Unmatched junction bases numbered 2, after V lost 0 bases and J lost 1 base. The germline gives CDR1 SGHTS, CDR2 YDEGEE. The CDR3 consists of 16 residues. A history of autoimmune disease or systemic immunosuppression excluded patients. The data were produced by immunoSEQ multiplex PCR, yet TCRdb's version contains in-frame clones alone and is incomplete. The sample lists around 35,000 clones, around four fifths seen once, with 11% in the top ten. This TCR was recovered from an adult with an advanced solid tumor such as melanoma, head and neck, liver or kidney cancer. This chain uses TRBV5-8 with TRBJ2-2, with 8 bases lining up with TRBD1. The sample here was CD4+ or CD8+ T cells sorted from blood, taken in a trial of the OX40 agonist ivuxolimab. CDR3 DNA: TGTGCCAGCAGCTTGGCCGGGACAGGGAACACCGGGGAGCTGTTTTTT. It codes for CASSLAGTGNTGELFF.